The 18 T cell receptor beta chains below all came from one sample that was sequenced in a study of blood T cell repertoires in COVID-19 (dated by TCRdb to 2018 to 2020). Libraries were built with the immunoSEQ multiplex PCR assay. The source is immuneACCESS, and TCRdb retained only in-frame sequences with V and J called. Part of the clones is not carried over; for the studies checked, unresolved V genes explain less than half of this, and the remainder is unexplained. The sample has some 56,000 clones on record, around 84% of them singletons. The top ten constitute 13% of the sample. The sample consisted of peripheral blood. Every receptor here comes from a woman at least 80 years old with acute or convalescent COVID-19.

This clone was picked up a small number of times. This CDR3 is CASSAWAQDNEQFF. CDR3 bases: TGCGCCAGCAGCGCCTGGGCCCAGGACAATGAGCAGTTCTTC. The rearrangement joins TRBV5-1 to TRBJ2-1; D remains unclear. This CDR3 is built from 14 residues. CDR1 and CDR2 from the germline V gene are SGHRS and YFSETQ. The V end was cut by 4 bases, the J end by 5 bases, with 13 bases between.

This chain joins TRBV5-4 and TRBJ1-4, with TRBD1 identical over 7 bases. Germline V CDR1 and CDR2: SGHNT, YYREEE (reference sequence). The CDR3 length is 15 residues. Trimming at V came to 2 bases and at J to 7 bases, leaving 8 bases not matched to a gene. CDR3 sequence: CASSFETGPTEKLFF. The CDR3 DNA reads TGTGCCAGCAGCTTCGAGACAGGGCCGACTGAAAAACTGTTTTTT.

The CDR3 region has the DNA TGCACCAGCAGCCGGGGGGGGAACACCGGGGAGCTGTTTTTT. It translates to CTSSRGGNTGELFF. This sequence joins TRBV1 and TRBJ2-2; the table's TRBD2 call for D was not verified on the DNA. TRBV1 is flagged as a pseudogene. The CDR3 length is 14 residues.

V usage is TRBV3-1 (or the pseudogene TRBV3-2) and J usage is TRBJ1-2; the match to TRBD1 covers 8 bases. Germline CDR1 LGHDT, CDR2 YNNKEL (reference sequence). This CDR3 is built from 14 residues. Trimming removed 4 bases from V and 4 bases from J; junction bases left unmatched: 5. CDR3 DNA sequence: TGTGCCAGCAGCCTTGGGGGACAGGTCTATGGCTACACCTTC. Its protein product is CASSLGGQVYGYTF.

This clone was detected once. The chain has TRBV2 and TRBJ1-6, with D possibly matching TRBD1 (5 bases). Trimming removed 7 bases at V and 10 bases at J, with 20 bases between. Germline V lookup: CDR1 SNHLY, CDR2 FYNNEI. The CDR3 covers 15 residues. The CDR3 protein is CASIKRERGYSPLHF. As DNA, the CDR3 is TGTGCCAGCATCAAGCGAGAAAGGGGATACTCACCCCTCCACTTT.

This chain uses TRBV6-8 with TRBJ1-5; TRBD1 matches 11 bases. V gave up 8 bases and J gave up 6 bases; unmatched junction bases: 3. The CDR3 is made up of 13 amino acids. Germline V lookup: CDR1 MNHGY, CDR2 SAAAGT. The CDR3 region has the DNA TGTGCCAGCGGACAGGGGGCGGCTCAGCCCCAGCATTTT. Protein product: CASGQGAAQPQHF.

CDR3 residues: CASSSTPGTISYEQYF. CDR3 coding DNA: TGTGCCAGCAGCTCAACCCCCGGGACAATTTCCTACGAGCAGTACTTC. The chain recombines TRBV13 with TRBJ2-7; tentatively, D is TRBD1 (6 bases). The V gene's germline CDR1 is PRHDT and CDR2 FYEKMQ (reference sequence). The CDR3 runs 16 residues. Trimming pared 4 bases from V and 1 base from J, leaving 17 bases between. The full variable domain, its missing parts supplied by reference TRBV13 and TRBJ2-7, is AAGVIQSPRHLIKEKRETATLKCYPIPRHDTVYWYQQGPGQDPQFLISFYEKMQSDKGSIPDRFSAQQFSDYHSELNMSSLELGDSALYFCASSSTPGTISYEQYFGPGTRLTVT.

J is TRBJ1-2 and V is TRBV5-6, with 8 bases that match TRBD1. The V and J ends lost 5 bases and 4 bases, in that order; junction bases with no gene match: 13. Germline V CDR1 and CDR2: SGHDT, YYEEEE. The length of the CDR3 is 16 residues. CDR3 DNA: TGTGCCAGCAGGCGGAGACAGGGGACGAAGTCCTATGGCTACACCTTC. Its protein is CASRRRQGTKSYGYTF.

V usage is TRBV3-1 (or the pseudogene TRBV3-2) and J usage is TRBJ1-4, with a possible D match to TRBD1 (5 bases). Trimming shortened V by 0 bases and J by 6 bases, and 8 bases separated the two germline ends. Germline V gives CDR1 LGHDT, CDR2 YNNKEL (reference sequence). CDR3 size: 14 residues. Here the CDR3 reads CASSQEVRDEKLFF. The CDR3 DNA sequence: TGTGCCAGCAGCCAAGAGGTCAGGGATGAAAAACTGTTTTTT.

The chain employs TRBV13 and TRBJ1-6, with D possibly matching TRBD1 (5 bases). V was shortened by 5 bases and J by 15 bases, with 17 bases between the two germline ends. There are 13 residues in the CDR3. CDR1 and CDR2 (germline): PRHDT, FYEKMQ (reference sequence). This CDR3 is CASSPPAGLGLHF. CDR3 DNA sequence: TGTGCCAGCAGCCCCCCGGCAGGGTTGGGCCTCCACTTT.

The CDR3 sequence is CATSPTGASAEAFF. The CDR3, as DNA: TGTGCCACCAGCCCGACAGGGGCATCCGCTGAAGCTTTCTTT. V is TRBV24-1 and J is TRBJ1-1; 8 bases are a match to TRBD1. CDR3 length: 14 amino acids. V dropped 7 bases and J dropped 6; count of bases not matched to a gene: 9. In germline, CDR1 is KGHDR, CDR2 SFDVKD.

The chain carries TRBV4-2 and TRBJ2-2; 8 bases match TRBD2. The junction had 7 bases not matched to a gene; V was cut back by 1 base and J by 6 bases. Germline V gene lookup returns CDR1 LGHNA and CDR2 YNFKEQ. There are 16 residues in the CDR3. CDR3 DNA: TGTGCCAGCAGCCAAGGTCTCGGGGGGGCGGCCGGGGAGCTGTTTTTT. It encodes CASSQGLGGAAGELFF.

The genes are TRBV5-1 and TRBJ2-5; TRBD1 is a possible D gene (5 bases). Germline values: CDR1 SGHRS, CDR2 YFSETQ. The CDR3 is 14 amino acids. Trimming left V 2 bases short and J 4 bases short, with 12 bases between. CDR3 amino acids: CASSLKGLGETQYF. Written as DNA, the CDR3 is TGCGCCAGCAGCTTAAAGGGGCTAGGAGAGACCCAGTACTTC.

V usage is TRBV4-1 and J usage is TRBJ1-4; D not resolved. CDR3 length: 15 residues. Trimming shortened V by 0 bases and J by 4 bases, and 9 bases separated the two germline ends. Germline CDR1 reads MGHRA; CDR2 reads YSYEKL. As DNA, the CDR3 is TGCGCCAGCAGCCAAGAGAGGCGCTTTAATGAAAAACTGTTTTTT. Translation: CASSQERRFNEKLFF.

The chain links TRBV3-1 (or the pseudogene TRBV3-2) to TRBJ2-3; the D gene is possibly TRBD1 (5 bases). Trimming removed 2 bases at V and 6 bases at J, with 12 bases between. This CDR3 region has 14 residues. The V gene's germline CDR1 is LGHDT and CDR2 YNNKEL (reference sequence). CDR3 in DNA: TGTGCCAGCAGCCAACTTGGGGCGTCCGATACGCAGTATTTT. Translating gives CASSQLGASDTQYF.

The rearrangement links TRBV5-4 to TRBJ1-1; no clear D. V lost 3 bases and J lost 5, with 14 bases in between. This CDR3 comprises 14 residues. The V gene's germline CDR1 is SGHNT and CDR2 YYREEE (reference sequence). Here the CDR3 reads CASSSGPPRTEAFF. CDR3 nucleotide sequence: TGTGCCAGCAGCTCTGGTCCCCCCCGGACTGAAGCTTTCTTT. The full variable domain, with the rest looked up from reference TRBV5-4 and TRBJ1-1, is ETGVTQSPTHLIKTRGQQVTLRCSSQSGHNTVSWYQQALGQGPQFIFQYYREEENGRGNFPPRFSGLQFPNYSSELNVNALELDDSALYLCASSSGPPRTEAFFGQGTRLTVV.

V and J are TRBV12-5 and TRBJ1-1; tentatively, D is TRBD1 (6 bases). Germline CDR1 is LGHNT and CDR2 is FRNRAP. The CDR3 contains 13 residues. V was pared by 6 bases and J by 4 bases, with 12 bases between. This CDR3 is CASGWGLSTEAFF. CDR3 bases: TGTGCTAGTGGGTGGGGGCTGAGCACTGAAGCTTTCTTT.

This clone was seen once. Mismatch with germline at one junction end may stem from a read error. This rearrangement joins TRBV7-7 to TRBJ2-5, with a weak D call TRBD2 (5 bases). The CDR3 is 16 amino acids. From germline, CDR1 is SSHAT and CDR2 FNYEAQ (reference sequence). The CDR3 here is CASSSRPDNPGETQYF. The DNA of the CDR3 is TGTGCTAGCAGCTCACGCCCCGACAATCCGGGGGAGACCCAGTACTTC.